The T cell receptor beta chain described here comes from a study of T cell changes during pregnancy in multiple sclerosis. Germline V lookup: CDR1 SEHNR, CDR2 FQNEAQ (reference sequence). V was trimmed by 1 base and J by 2 bases, leaving 13 bases between them. This CDR3 has 16 amino acids. TCRdb's table, derived via immunoSEQ multiplex PCR, lists solely in-frame clones and lacks some. The sample gives more than 35,000 clones, around 90% of which show up once; under 0.9% is in the top ten. The chain couples TRBV7-9 to TRBJ2-3, with D possibly matching TRBD2 (5 bases). The TCR sequence derives from a female donor with multiple sclerosis, enrolled in a pregnancy study. The sample here was CD4+ T cells from peripheral blood mononuclear cells, taken in the third trimester of pregnancy. The CDR3 sequence: CASSLGFRGPTDTQYF. CDR3 nucleotides: TGTGCCAGCAGCTTAGGTTTTCGGGGTCCCACAGATACGCAGTATTTT.